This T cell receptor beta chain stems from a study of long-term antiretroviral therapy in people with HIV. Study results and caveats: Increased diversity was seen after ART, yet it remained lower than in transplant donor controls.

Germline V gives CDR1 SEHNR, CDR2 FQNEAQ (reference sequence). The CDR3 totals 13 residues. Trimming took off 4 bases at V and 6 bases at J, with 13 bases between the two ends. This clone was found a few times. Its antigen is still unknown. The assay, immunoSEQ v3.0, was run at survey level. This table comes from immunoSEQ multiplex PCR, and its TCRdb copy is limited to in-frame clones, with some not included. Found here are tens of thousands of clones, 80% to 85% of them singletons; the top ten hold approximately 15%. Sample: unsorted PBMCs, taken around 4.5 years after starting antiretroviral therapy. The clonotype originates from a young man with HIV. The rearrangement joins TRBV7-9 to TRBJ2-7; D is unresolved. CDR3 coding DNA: TGTGCCAGCAGCTCCAGTCGGCGTGGCGAGCAGTACTTC. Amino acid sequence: CASSSSRRGEQYF.